This T cell receptor (beta chain) was identified in a study of T cells in Graves' hyperthyroidism and ophthalmopathy. Using RNA transcripts as the source, TCR beta CDR3 regions were amplified. TCR CDR3 regions were first amplified by RT-PCR with HTBI primers. TCRdb redid the calling of the multiplex PCR reads with MiXCR, one entry per CDR3 protein. The table shows around 580,000 distinct CDR3 sequences, with 46% occurring only once. Diagnosis of hyperthyroidism was new in patients aged 18 to 65, and its duration was under 2 months. This clonotype was picked up many times. V shed 6 bases and J shed 5 bases, with 17 bases lying between them. The germline V gene encodes CDR1 MNHEY and CDR2 SVGAGI. The CDR3 is made up of 14 amino acids.

Sequencing used peripheral blood or thyroid tissue (not recorded which). This rearrangement joins TRBV6-5 to TRBJ2-7; maybe TRBD2 (6 bases). This TCR came from a woman younger than 30 with Graves' hyperthyroidism. CDR3 loop: CASSPSGVQDEQYF. Written as DNA, the CDR3 is TGTGCCAGCAGCCCCTCGGGGGTCCAGGACGAGCAGTACTTC.